The source of this T cell receptor beta chain is a study of T cells in women clearing cervical HPV infection. The wider study: Control women cleared a single incident HPV16 infection within 12 months. With HLA typing for only a few women, HLA confounding remains possible.

TCRdb's copy holds only in-frame clones and misses some; the assay was immunoSEQ multiplex PCR. In total, the table holds roughly 20,000 clones. This CDR3 region has 15 residues. Germline V gene lookup returns CDR1 SGHRS and CDR2 YFSETQ. V dropped 4 bases and J dropped 4 bases, with 17 bases sitting between them. To note about this clone: The missing CDR3 end, 3 residues past where the read stops, is filled in from the germline J gene.

Specimen: blood buffy coat. V is TRBV5-1 and J is TRBJ2-5; D may correspond to TRBD1 or TRBD2 (7 bases each). This receptor was taken from a woman between 18 and 75 years old with a cervical HPV16 infection that either progressed to CIN3+ or cleared (not recorded which). CDR3: CASSRGQSGGETQYF. Partial CDR3 DNA: TGCGCCAGCAGCCGGGGACAGTCGGGAGGAGAGACC.